These T cell receptor beta chains were read from a single sample in a study of spatial heterogeneity in lung cancer. TCRdb fed the 5' RACE reads into MiXCR, producing one record per CDR3 protein. Among around 100,000 distinct CDR3 sequences listed, approximately 10% were seen once. This specimen was PBMCs, taken at follow-up. These TCRs come from a female donor with early-stage non-small cell lung cancer. The CDR3 runs from the conserved cysteine through the conserved F or W. A D gene is named only where the DNA matches it firmly. Clone size is given for some rows only: seen once, a few or many times, or a class if the clone is expanded.

d_call: .; j_call: TRBJ2-1; v_call: TRBV19; clone_size: few; cdr3_nt: TGTGCCAGTAGTATCCTAATACAGGTAAATGAGCAGTTCTTC; cdr3_aa: CASSILIQVNEQFF
d_call: .; j_call: TRBJ2-7; v_call: TRBV27; clone_size: many; cdr3_nt: TGTGCCAGCAGCCCTAAGTCTTACCTCTCCTACGAGCAGTACTTC; cdr3_aa: CASSPKSYLSYEQYF
d_call: .; j_call: TRBJ2-3; v_call: TRBV29-1; clone_size: many; cdr3_nt: TGCAGCGTTGAAGATCAAGGGGTCGCGGTGGATACGCAGTATTTT; cdr3_aa: CSVEDQGVAVDTQYF
d_call: TRBD1; j_call: TRBJ1-2; v_call: TRBV29-1; clone_size: many; cdr3_nt: TGCAGCGTTTTCGGGACAGGGGACGGCTACACCTTC; cdr3_aa: CSVFGTGDGYTF
d_call: .; j_call: TRBJ2-2; v_call: TRBV20-1; clone_size: .; cdr3_nt: TGCAGTGCTAGAGCCAGGGTGTCGAACGCCGGGGAGCTGTTTTTT; cdr3_aa: CSARARVSNAGELFF
d_call: TRBD2; j_call: TRBJ2-1; v_call: TRBV6-2/TRBV6-3; clone_size: .; cdr3_nt: TGTGCCAGCAGTTACGGACTAGCGGGAGGGCAGCAGTTCTTC; cdr3_aa: CASSYGLAGGQQFF
d_call: .; j_call: TRBJ1-5; v_call: TRBV28; clone_size: few; cdr3_nt: TGTGCCAGCAGGCCCCCGAATCAGCCCCAGCATTTT; cdr3_aa: CASRPPNQPQHF
d_call: TRBD1; j_call: TRBJ2-5; v_call: TRBV29-1; clone_size: many; cdr3_nt: TGCAGCGTCAACAGGGGGCGGGAGACCCAGTACTTC; cdr3_aa: CSVNRGRETQYF
d_call: TRBD2; j_call: TRBJ2-2; v_call: TRBV6-2/TRBV6-3; clone_size: .; cdr3_nt: TGTGCCAGCACCCAACGGGGACTAGAGAACACCGGGGAGCTGTTTTTT; cdr3_aa: CASTQRGLENTGELFF
d_call: TRBD1; j_call: TRBJ1-1; v_call: TRBV28; clone_size: many; cdr3_nt: TGTGCCAGCAGCCGCGACAGGGTCACTGAAGCTTTCTTT; cdr3_aa: CASSRDRVTEAFF
d_call: .; j_call: TRBJ2-5; v_call: TRBV11-2; clone_size: many; cdr3_nt: TGTGCCAGCAGACCGCCCCCTGGACTGAGAGAGACCCAGTACTTC; cdr3_aa: CASRPPPGLRETQYF
d_call: TRBD1; j_call: TRBJ2-5; v_call: TRBV28; clone_size: .; cdr3_nt: TGTGCCAGCACCCTCGGGGTTATGGGACAGGGGGCGGCAGAGACCCAGTACTTC; cdr3_aa: CASTLGVMGQGAAETQYF
d_call: .; j_call: TRBJ1-1; v_call: TRBV29-1; clone_size: few; cdr3_nt: TGCAGCGTTGATCGTCAGGTGATCACTGAAGCTTTCTTT; cdr3_aa: CSVDRQVITEAFF
d_call: .; j_call: TRBJ2-3; v_call: TRBV10-3; clone_size: few; cdr3_nt: TGTGCCATCCGAAACTACCCGAGGGGACCAGATACGCAGTATTTT; cdr3_aa: CAIRNYPRGPDTQYF
d_call: .; j_call: TRBJ2-7; v_call: TRBV28; clone_size: many; cdr3_nt: TGTGCCAGCAGTTTTTTAGGCAGGTGGGACGAGCAGTACTTC; cdr3_aa: CASSFLGRWDEQYF
d_call: TRBD1; j_call: TRBJ1-2; v_call: TRBV10-3; clone_size: few; cdr3_nt: TGTGCCATCACCGGGGACAGAGACTATGGCTACACCTTC; cdr3_aa: CAITGDRDYGYTF
d_call: .; j_call: TRBJ2-5; v_call: TRBV7-6; clone_size: .; cdr3_nt: TGTGCCAGCAGCCCCTCGGCCCTCGGGAGTCAAGAGACCCAGTACTTC; cdr3_aa: CASSPSALGSQETQYF
d_call: TRBD2; j_call: TRBJ2-3; v_call: TRBV7-2; clone_size: few; cdr3_nt: TGTGCCAGCAGACGACTAGCGGGAGAAACGGATACGCAGTATTTT; cdr3_aa: CASRRLAGETDTQYF
d_call: .; j_call: TRBJ1-1; v_call: TRBV27; clone_size: many; cdr3_nt: TGTGCCAGCAGTTTAGATGACCGCACTGAAGCTTTCTTT; cdr3_aa: CASSLDDRTEAFF
d_call: TRBD1; j_call: TRBJ1-1; v_call: TRBV2; clone_size: .; cdr3_nt: TGTGCCAGTAAAGATCCGGGACAGGGGACTGAAGCTTTCTTT; cdr3_aa: CASKDPGQGTEAFF
d_call: .; j_call: TRBJ2-6; v_call: TRBV7-3; clone_size: .; cdr3_nt: TGTGCCAGCAGCTTTGGACACTCTGGGGCCAACGTCCTGACTTTC; cdr3_aa: CASSFGHSGANVLTF
d_call: TRBD2; j_call: TRBJ2-3; v_call: TRBV28; clone_size: .; cdr3_nt: TGTGCCAGCAGCCTTCCTGGGGAGGGACCGGGGGATACGCAGTATTTT; cdr3_aa: CASSLPGEGPGDTQYF
d_call: .; j_call: TRBJ1-3; v_call: TRBV7-8; clone_size: few; cdr3_nt: TGTGCCAGCAGCTCGGGACCTCCAACTGGAAACACCATATATTTT; cdr3_aa: CASSSGPPTGNTIYF
d_call: TRBD2; j_call: TRBJ2-2; v_call: TRBV7-3; clone_size: .; cdr3_nt: TGTGCCAGCAGCTTAACTAGCGGGCTCACCGGGGAGCTGTTTTTT; cdr3_aa: CASSLTSGLTGELFF
d_call: .; j_call: TRBJ1-1; v_call: TRBV15; clone_size: .; cdr3_nt: TGTGCCACCAGCAGAGATCGGGGTATTGAAGCTTTCTTT; cdr3_aa: CATSRDRGIEAFF
d_call: TRBD2; j_call: TRBJ2-1; v_call: TRBV12-3/TRBV12-4; clone_size: few; cdr3_nt: TGTGCCAGCAGTTTTGGGGGGACTAGCAGGAATGAGCAGTTCTTC; cdr3_aa: CASSFGGTSRNEQFF
d_call: .; j_call: TRBJ2-1; v_call: TRBV12-3/TRBV12-4; clone_size: few; cdr3_nt: TGTGCCAGCAGTTTTCTGCATGAGCAGTTCTTC; cdr3_aa: CASSFLHEQFF
d_call: .; j_call: TRBJ1-6; v_call: TRBV10-3; clone_size: many; cdr3_nt: TGTGCCACCAGAGTTGGGGGCCCGTCTACTTCACCCCTCCACTTT; cdr3_aa: CATRVGGPSTSPLHF
d_call: .; j_call: TRBJ1-6; v_call: TRBV9; clone_size: many; cdr3_nt: TGTGCCAGCAGCGTATTACCGGGGGGGTATAATTCACCCCTCCACTTT; cdr3_aa: CASSVLPGGYNSPLHF
d_call: .; j_call: TRBJ2-1; v_call: TRBV7-9; clone_size: few; cdr3_nt: TGTGCCAGCAGACAATCTAGCGATGAGCAGTTCTTC; cdr3_aa: CASRQSSDEQFF
d_call: .; j_call: TRBJ2-3; v_call: TRBV15; clone_size: many; cdr3_nt: TGTGCCACCAGCTCCTCCTTGCGAGATACGCAGTATTTT; cdr3_aa: CATSSSLRDTQYF
d_call: TRBD1; j_call: TRBJ1-5; v_call: TRBV3-1; clone_size: many; cdr3_nt: TGTGCCAGCAGCCAGGACAGGGGTAAGCCCCAGCATTTT; cdr3_aa: CASSQDRGKPQHF
d_call: .; j_call: TRBJ1-6; v_call: TRBV4-1; clone_size: .; cdr3_nt: TGCGCCAGCAGCCAAGGGGGCGTCGTGGCACCCCTCCACTTT; cdr3_aa: CASSQGGVVAPLHF
d_call: .; j_call: TRBJ1-1; v_call: TRBV7-8; clone_size: many; cdr3_nt: TGTGCCAGCAGCGGGACCGCAGAAGCTTTCTTT; cdr3_aa: CASSGTAEAFF
d_call: .; j_call: TRBJ2-2; v_call: TRBV5-6; clone_size: few; cdr3_nt: TGTGCCAGCAGCTTGAGACCGGACACCGGGGAGCTGTTTTTT; cdr3_aa: CASSLRPDTGELFF
d_call: TRBD1; j_call: TRBJ2-6; v_call: TRBV19; clone_size: many; cdr3_nt: TGTGCCAGTAGGCCGGGACAGAACTCTGGGGCCAACGTCCTGACTTTC; cdr3_aa: CASRPGQNSGANVLTF
d_call: .; j_call: TRBJ2-7; v_call: TRBV27; clone_size: many; cdr3_nt: TGTGCCACACGGCTCCACTACGAGCAGTACTTC; cdr3_aa: CATRLHYEQYF
d_call: TRBD1; j_call: TRBJ2-3; v_call: TRBV28; clone_size: many; cdr3_nt: TGTGCCAGCATCACCGACAGGGGGGACGATACGCAGTATTTT; cdr3_aa: CASITDRGDDTQYF
d_call: TRBD2; j_call: TRBJ2-3; v_call: TRBV11-2; clone_size: many; cdr3_nt: TGTGCCAGCAGCCCGAGGGTACTAGCGGTCCTCACAGATACGCAGTATTTT; cdr3_aa: CASSPRVLAVLTDTQYF
d_call: TRBD2; j_call: TRBJ2-1; v_call: TRBV29-1; clone_size: many; cdr3_nt: TGCAGCGTTTCCGGGACTAGTGGTAATGAGCAGTTCTTC; cdr3_aa: CSVSGTSGNEQFF
d_call: .; j_call: TRBJ2-3; v_call: TRBV20-1; clone_size: .; cdr3_nt: TGCAGTGCCCGTGGACCATCCATAGATACGCAGTATTTT; cdr3_aa: CSARGPSIDTQYF
d_call: .; j_call: TRBJ2-4; v_call: TRBV19; clone_size: .; cdr3_nt: TGTGCCAGTAGCAGGGACCTAGCCAAAAACATTCAGTACTTC; cdr3_aa: CASSRDLAKNIQYF
d_call: .; j_call: TRBJ1-5; v_call: TRBV28; clone_size: few; cdr3_nt: TGTGCCAGCAGTTTCCCGGACGCGGGCAATCAGCCCCAGCATTTT; cdr3_aa: CASSFPDAGNQPQHF
d_call: TRBD1; j_call: TRBJ1-2; v_call: TRBV20-1; clone_size: few; cdr3_nt: TGCAGTGCTAGAGAGCAGGGGGCGGACTATGGCTACACCTTC; cdr3_aa: CSAREQGADYGYTF
d_call: .; j_call: TRBJ2-6; v_call: TRBV5-6; clone_size: many; cdr3_nt: TGTGCCAGCAGCCCCCAGGGCTCTGGGGCCAACGTCCTGACTTTC; cdr3_aa: CASSPQGSGANVLTF
d_call: TRBD2; j_call: TRBJ2-3; v_call: TRBV11-3; clone_size: many; cdr3_nt: TGTGCCAGCAGCGTACTAGCGGGCCAGGGCACAGATACGCAGTATTTT; cdr3_aa: CASSVLAGQGTDTQYF
d_call: .; j_call: TRBJ1-1; v_call: TRBV29-1; clone_size: once; cdr3_nt: TGCAGCGTTGTTGAAACTGAAGCTTTCTTT; cdr3_aa: CSVVETEAFF
d_call: .; j_call: TRBJ1-3; v_call: TRBV3-1; clone_size: many; cdr3_nt: TGTGCCAGCAGCCAGAGGTCCTCTGGAAACACCATATATTTT; cdr3_aa: CASSQRSSGNTIYF